The 30 T cell receptor beta chains below all came from one sample that was sequenced in a study of cytomegalovirus exposure and HLA in healthy donors. It was with 60 Vbeta and 13 Jbeta primers that the PCR ran. Sequenced by immunoSEQ multiplex PCR; TCRdb stores in-frame clones only, minus some. The sample lists over 100,000 clones; around 9.1% were seen once. Sequencing input: PBMCs. The receptors were sampled from a man aged 35 to 55 in good health and CMV-seropositive.

This clone was recorded once. The V and J genes are TRBV27 and TRBJ1-5; no reliable D call. V dropped 1 base and J dropped 6 bases, with 7 bases sitting between them. This CDR3 comprises 13 residues. Germline lookup yields CDR1 MNHEY and CDR2 SMNVEV (reference sequence). This CDR3 is CASSLYWAQPQHF. The CDR3 DNA follows: TGTGCCAGCAGTTTATATTGGGCTCAGCCCCAGCATTTT.

This clone turned up a few times. The chain links TRBV29-1 to TRBJ2-1, with D perhaps matching TRBD2 (6 bases). The germline V gene has CDR1 SQVTM and CDR2 ANQGSEA. V lost 4 bases, J lost 6 bases, and 16 bases lay in between. This CDR3 spans 14 amino acids. CDR3 sequence: CSVGPSGWSNEQFF. The CDR3 DNA sequence: TGCAGCGTTGGCCCGAGCGGGTGGAGCAATGAGCAGTTCTTC.

This clone was detected a few times. CDR3 sequence (DNA): TGTGCCAGCAGTTACTCGATGGTAGGAGGCACTCATCGGTATTTT. As protein: CASSYSMVGGTHRYF. The V and J genes are TRBV6-5 and TRBJ2-3, with D maybe TRBD2 (5 bases). Germline V gene sequence: CDR1 MNHEY, CDR2 SVGAGI. The CDR3 contains 15 residues. V lost 0 bases, J lost 14 bases, and 21 bases lay in between.

This clone has only a few counts. The chain couples TRBV2 to TRBJ1-6; D is perhaps TRBD1 (5 bases). Germline V gives CDR1 SNHLY, CDR2 FYNNEI. The V and J ends lost 9 bases and 4 bases respectively, with 13 bases between them. This CDR3 contains 14 residues. The CDR3 DNA reads TGTGCCAGAGGTCGACAGACATATAATTCACCCCTCCACTTT. Its translation is CARGRQTYNSPLHF. The full variable domain, in which reference TRBV2 and TRBJ1-6 provide the parts outside the CDR3, is EPEVTQTPSHQVTQMGQEVILRCVPISNHLYFYWYRQILGQKVEFLVSFYNNEISEKSEIFDDQFSVERPDGSNFTLKIRSTKLEDSAMYFCARGRQTYNSPLHFGNGTRLTVT.

The chain links TRBV6-5 to TRBJ2-3; D gene ambiguous. CDR1 is MNHEY and CDR2 is SVGAGI in the germline V gene. V was shortened by 4 bases and J by 4 bases, with 3 bases between the two germline ends. CDR3 length equals 11 residues. CDR3 sequence reads: CASSSADTQYF. Written as DNA, the CDR3 is TGTGCCAGCAGTTCGGCAGATACGCAGTATTTT.

The V gene is TRBV27, the J gene TRBJ2-7, with no clear D. This CDR3 is built from 15 residues. Germline V gene sequence: CDR1 MNHEY, CDR2 SMNVEV (reference sequence). V dropped 0 bases and J dropped 2 bases, with 11 bases sitting between them. The chain's CDR3 is CASSLSQFSAYEQYF. The CDR3 DNA is TGTGCCAGCAGTTTATCACAGTTTTCGGCCTACGAGCAGTACTTC.

The V gene is TRBV13, the J gene TRBJ2-6; 7 bases are shared with TRBD1. The CDR3 contains 18 residues. The trim removed 0 bases at V and 2 bases at J, leaving 7 bases unmatched. The germline V gene has CDR1 PRHDT and CDR2 FYEKMQ (reference sequence). The CDR3 DNA reads TGTGCCAGCAGCTTAGGTGACAGGGTGCACCCTGGGGCCAACGTCCTGACTTTC. Amino acid sequence: CASSLGDRVHPGANVLTF.

This clone was observed a handful of times. The J gene is TRBJ2-5, the V gene TRBV5-6, with a possible D match to TRBD2 (6 bases). The germline V gene encodes CDR1 SGHDT and CDR2 YYEEEE. The CDR3 contains 14 residues. The V end was cut by 3 bases, the J end by 1 base, with 10 bases between. The CDR3 DNA follows: TGTGCCAGCAGCTGGGGGACTTTCCAAGAGACCCAGTACTTC. This sequence encodes CASSWGTFQETQYF.

This clone was seen a handful of times. The chain combines TRBV5-1 with TRBJ2-5; 7 bases align to TRBD2. Trimming at V came to 0 bases and at J to 1 base, leaving 6 bases not matched to a gene. The CDR3 extends over 16 amino acids. Germline values: CDR1 SGHRS, CDR2 YFSETQ. The CDR3 reads CASSLGNSGSQETQYF. The CDR3 nucleotides are TGCGCCAGCAGCTTGGGAAATAGCGGGTCCCAAGAGACCCAGTACTTC.

V and J are TRBV27 and TRBJ2-1, with D tentatively TRBD1 (6 bases). Trimming took off 2 bases at V and 1 base at J, with 12 bases between the two ends. Germline loops: CDR1 MNHEY, CDR2 SMNVEV (reference sequence). This CDR3 comprises 16 residues. The CDR3 region has the DNA TGTGCCAGCAGTTTAAGCCCACAGGGATCCTACAATGAGCAGTTCTTC. Amino acids: CASSLSPQGSYNEQFF.

This clone turned up a few times. The chain is built from TRBV5-4 and TRBJ2-7; perhaps TRBD2 as D (6 bases). Trimming pared 2 bases from V and 6 bases from J, leaving 15 bases between. The germline CDR1 and CDR2 sequences are SGHNT and YYREEE (reference sequence). The CDR3 has 14 residues. The CDR3 nucleotides read TGTGCCAGCAGCTTAGGCGGGAAAGGGCCCGAGCAGTACTTC. This translates into CASSLGGKGPEQYF.

Only a few counts were recorded for this clone. The rearrangement joins TRBV28 to TRBJ2-5, with TRBD1 identical over 10 bases. The end of the DNA fits TRBJ2-7 better, so the J call may be wrong. Germline V gene data show CDR1 as MDHEN and CDR2 as SYDVKM. This CDR3 contains 16 residues. The CDR3 loop is CASSPPPGQGGYEQYF. CDR3 nucleotide sequence: TGTGCCAGCAGTCCACCCCCCGGACAGGGGGGGTACGAGCAGTACTTC.

The chain uses TRBV2 and TRBJ2-2; D remains unclear. CDR1 SNHLY and CDR2 FYNNEI come from the germline V gene. V was pared by 9 bases and J by 8 bases, with 19 bases between. The CDR3 is 14 residues long. The CDR3 DNA reads TGTGCCAGTTATAGTGATGACATCACGGGGGAGCTGTTTTTT. Translating gives CASYSDDITGELFF.

A few counts support this clone. The chain combines TRBV5-1 with TRBJ2-2; TRBD2 aligns across 11 bases. Looked up from germline, CDR1 is SGHRS and CDR2 is YFSETQ. The CDR3 is made up of 16 amino acids. V was clipped by 0 bases and J by 5 bases; unmatched bases: 3. CDR3: CASSLVLAGGTGELFF. In nucleotides, the CDR3 is TGCGCCAGCAGCTTGGTGCTAGCGGGAGGTACCGGGGAGCTGTTTTTT. Based on the CDR3 plus reference TRBV5-1 and TRBJ2-2, the full variable domain is KAGVTQTPRYLIKTRGQQVTLSCSPISGHRSVSWYQQTPGQGLQFLFEYFSETQRNKGNFPGRFSGRQFSNSRSEMNVSTLELGDSALYLCASSLVLAGGTGELFFGEGSRLTVL.

Turning to this clone: An end of the junction differs from the germline gene, which may be a read error. J is TRBJ1-2 and V is TRBV6-6, with D unresolved. Germline CDR1 reads MNHNY; CDR2 reads SVGAGI (reference sequence). CDR3 length equals 14 residues. The CDR3 DNA reads as TGTGCCAGCAGGTCAATTCTACTGGACTATGGCTACGCCTTC. Protein: CASRSILLDYGYAF.

This chain links TRBV5-1 with TRBJ1-6, with TRBD1 matching 7 bases. This CDR3 comprises 17 residues. Germline V CDR1 and CDR2: SGHRS, YFSETQ. V lost 3 bases, J lost 6 bases, and 12 bases stayed unmatched. The CDR3 region has the DNA TGCGCCAGCAGCTCCCGAGGGGACAGTGTGTCTAATTCACCCCTCCACTTT. As protein: CASSSRGDSVSNSPLHF.

The chain has TRBV2 and TRBJ2-3, with TRBD1 matching over 8 bases. Per the germline V gene, CDR1 is SNHLY and CDR2 is FYNNEI. The CDR3 totals 16 residues. Trimming removed 9 bases from V and 3 bases from J; junction bases left unmatched: 14. CDR3 DNA: TGTGCCAGGAACCTCGGGCAGGGGGCAGGGACAGATACGCAGTATTTT. This sequence encodes CARNLGQGAGTDTQYF.

Here the CDR3 DNA reads TGTGCCAGCAGCTCCCCCGGGAGGAGGGGGGGAGATACGCAGTATTTT. Translation: CASSSPGRRGGDTQYF. The gene calls are TRBV13 and TRBJ2-3, with D tentatively TRBD2 (7 bases). CDR1 and CDR2 (germline): PRHDT, FYEKMQ (reference sequence). The V gene lost 4 bases and the J gene lost 5 bases, with 19 bases spanning the gap. The CDR3 runs to 16 residues.

The genes are TRBV28 and TRBJ1-5; a possible D gene is TRBD1 (5 bases). The V end lost 3 bases, the J end lost 0 bases, and 12 bases lay between the germline ends. Germline V gene sequence: CDR1 MDHEN, CDR2 SYDVKM. The CDR3 sequence is 16 residues long. The CDR3 reads CASSLPLTDSNQPQHF. CDR3 in DNA: TGTGCCAGCAGTTTGCCCCTGACAGATAGCAATCAGCCCCAGCATTTT.

The CDR3 sequence is CASSSGSKDTGELFF. The CDR3 nucleotides read TGTGCCAGCAGTAGCGGGAGTAAAGACACCGGGGAGCTGTTTTTT. The chain combines TRBV27 with TRBJ2-2; TRBD2 matches at 8 bases. CDR1 MNHEY and CDR2 SMNVEV come from the germline V gene (reference sequence). Trimming cost V 5 bases and J 3 bases; bases outside gene matches: 5. The CDR3 consists of 15 residues.

This clone was detected only a few times. The V and J genes are TRBV28 and TRBJ2-3; D might be TRBD1 (6 bases). CDR3 size: 12 residues. The V gene lost 5 bases and the J gene lost 8 bases, with 11 bases spanning the gap. Germline CDR1 reads MDHEN; CDR2 reads SYDVKM. DNA of the CDR3: TGTGCCAGCAGTCTAGAAGGGGGTACGCAGTATTTT. Translating gives CASSLEGGTQYF. Full variable domain (rest looked up from reference TRBV28 and TRBJ2-3): DVKVTQSSRYLVKRTGEKVFLECVQDMDHENMFWYRQDPGLGLRLIYFSYDVKMKEKGDIPEGYSVSREKKERFSLILESASTNQTSMYLCASSLEGGTQYFGPGTRLTVL.

There are a few counts of this clone. The gene calls are TRBV6-1 and TRBJ2-2; D gene ambiguous. CDR1 MNHNS and CDR2 SASEGT come from the germline V gene. Trimming stripped 0 bases from V and 2 bases from J, with 10 bases between. The CDR3 is made up of 16 amino acids. CDR3 sequence: CASSEASYTNTGELFF. The DNA of the CDR3 is TGTGCCAGCAGTGAAGCGAGCTATACCAACACCGGGGAGCTGTTTTTT.

This clone was counted a few times. The chain uses TRBV2 and TRBJ1-1; 8 bases match TRBD1. V dropped 5 bases and J dropped 3; count of bases not matched to a gene: 8. The CDR3 is 15 residues long. The germline CDR1 and CDR2 sequences are SNHLY and FYNNEI. The CDR3 protein is CASSRTGSLHTEAFF. The CDR3 region has the DNA TGTGCCAGCAGTCGGACAGGGAGCCTGCACACTGAAGCTTTCTTT.

The chain joins TRBV6-5 to TRBJ1-6, with TRBD1 matching over 10 bases. The CDR3 has 14 residues. From germline, CDR1 is MNHEY and CDR2 SVGAGI. Germline trimming cut 6 bases from V and 9 bases from J; bases unmatched to any gene: 5. Written as DNA, the CDR3 is TGTGCCAGCAGACCCCGACAGGGGGCTTCACCCCTCCACTTT. It translates to CASRPRQGASPLHF.

The chain employs TRBV4-1 and TRBJ2-5, with 9 bases lining up with TRBD1. The germline CDR1 and CDR2 sequences are MGHRA and YSYEKL. The junction had 11 bases not matched to a gene; V was cut back by 7 bases and J by 5 bases. The CDR3 is 15 amino acids. The chain's CDR3 is CASTLTGGLGETQYF. The CDR3 region has the DNA TGCGCCAGCACCCTAACAGGGGGCTTAGGGGAGACCCAGTACTTC.

V is TRBV2 and J is TRBJ1-2; 9 bases line up with TRBD1. Unmatched junction bases numbered 3, after V lost 5 bases and J lost 5 bases. Germline CDR1 and CDR2: SNHLY and FYNNEI. The CDR3 consists of 13 residues. The DNA of the CDR3 is TGTGCCAGCAGTTCCGACAGGGGGTATGGCTACACCTTC. As protein: CASSSDRGYGYTF.

This clone was seen more than once but under ten times. V usage is TRBV7-3 and J usage is TRBJ2-5; TRBD2 agrees at 9 bases. The V and J ends lost 5 bases and 1 base, in that order; junction bases with no gene match: 5. CDR1 and CDR2 (germline): SGHTA, FQGTGA. CDR3 length equals 15 residues. This CDR3 reads CASSRGSGSQETQYF. The CDR3 bases are TGTGCCAGCAGCCGAGGTAGCGGGAGCCAAGAGACCCAGTACTTC. The variable domain in full, with the rest retrieved from reference TRBV7-3 and TRBJ2-5, is GAGVSQTPSNKVTEKGKYVELRCDPISGHTALYWYRQSLGQGPEFLIYFQGTGAADDSGLPNDRFFAVRPEGSVSTLKIQRTERGDSAVYLCASSRGSGSQETQYFGPGTRLLVL.

The chain uses TRBV5-4 and TRBJ2-7; TRBD1 matches at 8 bases. Unmatched junction bases numbered 1, after V lost 5 bases and J lost 0 bases. This CDR3 comprises 13 residues. Germline V gene data show CDR1 as SGHNT and CDR2 as YYREEE (reference sequence). DNA of the CDR3: TGTGCCAGCAGGGGACAGGACTCCTACGAGCAGTACTTC. The encoded protein is CASRGQDSYEQYF.

For this clone: One end of the junction is discordant with germline, which a read error may explain. V and J are TRBV9 and TRBJ2-7; a possible D gene is TRBD1 (5 bases). CDR1 and CDR2 (germline): SGDLS, YYNGEE. The CDR3 is made up of 14 amino acids. CDR3 loop: CASSGTTNSNEQYF. The CDR3 bases are TGTGCCAGCAGCGGGACAACTAACTCCAACGAGCAGTACTTC.

With respect to this clone: This specimen includes other DNA sequences encoding the same CDR3. The V gene is TRBV7-3, the J gene TRBJ2-1; 9 bases map to TRBD2. Germline V gene sequence: CDR1 SGHTA, CDR2 FQGTGA. V dropped 5 bases and J dropped 1; count of bases not matched to a gene: 3. The CDR3 contains 15 residues. CDR3 in DNA: TGTGCCAGCAGCCAGACTAGCGGTTCCTACAATGAGCAGTTCTTC. The encoded protein is CASSQTSGSYNEQFF.